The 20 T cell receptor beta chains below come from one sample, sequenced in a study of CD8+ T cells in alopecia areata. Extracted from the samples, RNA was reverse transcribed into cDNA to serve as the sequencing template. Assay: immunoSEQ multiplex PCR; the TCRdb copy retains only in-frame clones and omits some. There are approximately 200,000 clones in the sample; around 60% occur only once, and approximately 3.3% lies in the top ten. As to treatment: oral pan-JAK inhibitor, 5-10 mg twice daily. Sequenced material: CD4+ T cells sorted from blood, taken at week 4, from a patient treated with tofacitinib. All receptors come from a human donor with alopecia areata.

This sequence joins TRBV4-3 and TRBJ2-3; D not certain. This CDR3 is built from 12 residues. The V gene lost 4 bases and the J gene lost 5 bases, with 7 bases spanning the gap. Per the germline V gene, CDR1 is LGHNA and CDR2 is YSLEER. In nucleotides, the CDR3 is TGCGCCAGCAGCCTTGGGCAAGATACGCAGTATTTT. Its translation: CASSLGQDTQYF.

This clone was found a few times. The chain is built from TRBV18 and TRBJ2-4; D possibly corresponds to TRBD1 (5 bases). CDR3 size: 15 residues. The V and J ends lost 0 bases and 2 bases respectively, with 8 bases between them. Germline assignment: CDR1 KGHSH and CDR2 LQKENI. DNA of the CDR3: TGTGCCAGCTCACCACCAGGGGCGTCCAAAAACATTCAGTACTTC. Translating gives CASSPPGASKNIQYF.

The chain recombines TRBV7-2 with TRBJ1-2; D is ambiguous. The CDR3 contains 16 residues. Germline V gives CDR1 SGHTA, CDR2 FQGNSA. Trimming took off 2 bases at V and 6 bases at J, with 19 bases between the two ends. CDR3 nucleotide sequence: TGTGCCAGCAGCTTACGTTGGAGGAGGGAGGAGGATGGCTACACCTTC. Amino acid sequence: CASSLRWRREEDGYTF.

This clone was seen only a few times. DNA for the CDR3: TGCAGCGTTTCCGCGGGGCAGGTCTATGGCTACACCTTC. This translates into CSVSAGQVYGYTF. The gene calls are TRBV29-1 and TRBJ1-2; TRBD1 might be the D (5 bases). Germline lookup yields CDR1 SQVTM and CDR2 ANQGSEA. This CDR3 has 13 residues. V gave up 5 bases and J gave up 4 bases, with 14 bases separating them.

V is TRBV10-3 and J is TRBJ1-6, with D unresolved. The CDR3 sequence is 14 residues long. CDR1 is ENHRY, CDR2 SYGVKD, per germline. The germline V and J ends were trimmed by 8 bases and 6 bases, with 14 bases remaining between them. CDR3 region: CAISIDGLNSPLHF. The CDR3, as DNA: TGTGCCATCTCCATCGACGGGCTTAATTCACCCCTCCACTTT.

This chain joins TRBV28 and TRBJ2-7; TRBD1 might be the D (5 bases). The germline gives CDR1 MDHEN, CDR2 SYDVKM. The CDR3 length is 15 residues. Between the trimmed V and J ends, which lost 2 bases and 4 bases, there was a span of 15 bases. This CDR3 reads CASSLGRAGWYEQYF. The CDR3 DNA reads TGTGCCAGCAGTTTAGGCAGGGCCGGGTGGTACGAGCAGTACTTC.

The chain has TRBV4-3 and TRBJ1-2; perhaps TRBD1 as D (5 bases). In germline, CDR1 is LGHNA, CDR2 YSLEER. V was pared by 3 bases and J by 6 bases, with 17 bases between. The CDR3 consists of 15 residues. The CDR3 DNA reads TGCGCCAGCAGCCATGAGGGGCGAAGGAGAAATGGCTACACCTTC. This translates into CASSHEGRRRNGYTF.

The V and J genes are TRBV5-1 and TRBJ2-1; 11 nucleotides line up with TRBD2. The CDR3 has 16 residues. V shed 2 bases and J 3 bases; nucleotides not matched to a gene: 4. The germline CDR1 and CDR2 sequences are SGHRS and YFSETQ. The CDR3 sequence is CASSFLTSGIYNEQFF. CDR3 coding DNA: TGCGCCAGCAGCTTCCTGACTAGCGGGATCTACAATGAGCAGTTCTTC.

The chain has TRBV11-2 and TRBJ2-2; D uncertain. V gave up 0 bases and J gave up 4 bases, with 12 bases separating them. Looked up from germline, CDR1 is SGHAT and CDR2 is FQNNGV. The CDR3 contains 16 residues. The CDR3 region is CASSLDRSHGTGELFF. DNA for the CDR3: TGTGCCAGCAGCTTAGATCGCAGCCACGGCACCGGGGAGCTGTTTTTT.

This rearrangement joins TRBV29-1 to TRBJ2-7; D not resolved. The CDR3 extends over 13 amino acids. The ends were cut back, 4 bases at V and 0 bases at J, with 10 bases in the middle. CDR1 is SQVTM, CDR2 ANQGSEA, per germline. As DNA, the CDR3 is TGCAGCGTTGGGCAGGATACCTCCTACGAGCAGTACTTC. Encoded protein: CSVGQDTSYEQYF.

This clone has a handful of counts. The CDR3 nucleotides are TGCGCCAGCAGCCAAGCAGGGGGCTATGGCACCGGGGAGCTGTTTTTT. Residues: CASSQAGGYGTGELFF. This chain joins TRBV4-1 and TRBJ2-2; 8 nucleotides agree with TRBD1. The germline V gene encodes CDR1 MGHRA and CDR2 YSYEKL. V was pared by 1 base and J by 4 bases, with 5 bases of the junction left unmatched. The CDR3 spans 16 residues.

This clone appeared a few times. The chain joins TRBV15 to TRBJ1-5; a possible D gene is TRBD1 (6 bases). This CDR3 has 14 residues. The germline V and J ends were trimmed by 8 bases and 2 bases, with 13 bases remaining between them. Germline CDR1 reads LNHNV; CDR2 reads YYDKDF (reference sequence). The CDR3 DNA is TGTGCCACCTCGGGACAACGGGGCAATCAGCCCCAGCATTTT. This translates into CATSGQRGNQPQHF.

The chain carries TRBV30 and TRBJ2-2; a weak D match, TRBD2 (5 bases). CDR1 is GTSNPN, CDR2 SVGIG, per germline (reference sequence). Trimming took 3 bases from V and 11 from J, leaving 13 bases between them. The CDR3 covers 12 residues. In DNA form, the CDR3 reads TGTGCCTGGAGACCCCTCCGGGGAGAGCTGTTTTTT. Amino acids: CAWRPLRGELFF.

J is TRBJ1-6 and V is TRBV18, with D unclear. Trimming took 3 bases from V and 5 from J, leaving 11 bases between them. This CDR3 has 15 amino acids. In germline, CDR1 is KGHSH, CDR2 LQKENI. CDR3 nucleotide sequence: TGTGCCAGCTCACCGGATAGGTCCCATAATTCACCCCTCCACTTT. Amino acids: CASSPDRSHNSPLHF.

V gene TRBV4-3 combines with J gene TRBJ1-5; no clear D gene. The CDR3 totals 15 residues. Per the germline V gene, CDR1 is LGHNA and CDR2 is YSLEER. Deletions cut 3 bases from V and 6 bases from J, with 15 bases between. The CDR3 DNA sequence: TGCGCCAGCAGCCAGGAGGTGAATAGGGTTCAGCCCCAGCATTTT. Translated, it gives CASSQEVNRVQPQHF.

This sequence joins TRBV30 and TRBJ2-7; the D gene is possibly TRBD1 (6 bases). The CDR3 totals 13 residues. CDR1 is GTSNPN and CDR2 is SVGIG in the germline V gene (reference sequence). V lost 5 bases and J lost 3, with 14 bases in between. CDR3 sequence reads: CAWAQGRSYEQYF. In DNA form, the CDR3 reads TGTGCCTGGGCACAGGGAAGGAGCTACGAGCAGTACTTC.

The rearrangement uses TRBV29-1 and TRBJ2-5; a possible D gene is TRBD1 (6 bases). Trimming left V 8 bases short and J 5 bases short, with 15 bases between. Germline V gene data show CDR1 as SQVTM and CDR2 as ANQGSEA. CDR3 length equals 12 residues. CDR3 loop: CSLTGRGETQYF. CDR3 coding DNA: TGCAGCCTTACAGGGAGAGGGGAGACCCAGTACTTC.

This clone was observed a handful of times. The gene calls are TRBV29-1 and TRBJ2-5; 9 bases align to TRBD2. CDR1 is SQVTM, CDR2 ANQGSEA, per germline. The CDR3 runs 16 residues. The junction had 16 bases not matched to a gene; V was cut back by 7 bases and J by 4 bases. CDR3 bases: TGCAGCGCCGCCGGGGCGGCGGGGGGGTTTGGAGAGACCCAGTACTTC. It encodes CSAAGAAGGFGETQYF.

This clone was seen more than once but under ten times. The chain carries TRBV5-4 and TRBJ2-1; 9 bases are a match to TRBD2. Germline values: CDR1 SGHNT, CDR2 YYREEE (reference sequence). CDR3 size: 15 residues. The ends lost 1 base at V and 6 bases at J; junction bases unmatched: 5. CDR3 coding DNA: TGTGCCAGCAGCTTGATCGCAGCGGGGGGCAATGAGCAGTTCTTC. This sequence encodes CASSLIAAGGNEQFF.

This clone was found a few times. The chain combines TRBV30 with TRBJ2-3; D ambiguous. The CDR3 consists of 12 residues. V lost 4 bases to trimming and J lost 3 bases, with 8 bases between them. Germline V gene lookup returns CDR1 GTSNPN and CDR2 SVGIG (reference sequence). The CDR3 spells CAWNVETDTQYF. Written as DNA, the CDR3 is TGTGCCTGGAACGTAGAAACAGATACGCAGTATTTT.